This TCR beta chain was recovered during a study of blood T cell repertoires in COVID-19. Across the whole study: The analysed material was cDNA or gDNA that came from T cells, B-cell-depleted T cells, or PBMCs.

This clone was counted between two and nine times. Germline CDR1 is MNHEY and CDR2 is SVGEGT. The CDR3 loop spans 16 amino acids. V shed 6 bases and J shed 9 bases, with 21 bases lying between them. As originally analysed: From reference gene primer amplification, estimates of nucleated cell counts were derived. This table comes from immunoSEQ multiplex PCR, and its TCRdb copy is limited to in-frame clones, with some not included. V and J calls and clone size follow that table, whereas D and trimming were derived from the DNA. The table includes around 170,000 clones, about 80% detected once. This chain connects TRBV6-2 or TRBV6-3 to TRBJ1-6; possibly TRBD1 for D (5 bases). The sample consisted of PBMCs or T cells enriched from blood (not recorded which). The sequence was obtained from a man in his fifties who had recovered from COVID-19. The CDR3: CASSRPPGFSTSPLHF. CDR3 DNA sequence: TGTGCCAGCAGCCGTCCTCCAGGGTTTTCGACTTCACCCCTCCACTTT.